The 19 T cell receptor beta chains presented below share a single source sample, sequenced in a study of shared clonotypes between healthy human individuals (dated by TCRdb to the early 2020s). The library was made by the immunoSEQ multiplex PCR assay. Not all clones reach the TCRdb copy of this immuneACCESS table, which keeps in-frame sequences only. Checked studies attribute under half of the gap to unresolved V genes and leave the rest unexplained. The sample table contains around 2.5 million clones; only one count was recorded for roughly 93% of them. 0.36% of the sample is taken by the ten largest. Sequenced sample: naive CD4+ T cells from PBMCs. Interpreted using the paper, the cell subset or site label stands for: CD45RA+ positively selected. The receptors were gathered from a man aged 18 to 29 in good health. Some clones in this sample may be carry-over from other donors' samples.

This clone was seen only once. This sequence joins TRBV28 and TRBJ2-2; 11 nucleotides agree with TRBD2. Per the germline V gene, CDR1 is MDHEN and CDR2 is SYDVKM. The CDR3 runs 18 residues. J lost 3 bases, V lost 9 bases, and 15 bases had no gene match. The CDR3 region is CARGPGTSGEGDTGELFF. The CDR3, as DNA: TGTGCCAGAGGACCTGGGACTAGCGGAGAGGGGGACACCGGGGAGCTGTTTTTT.

The chain employs TRBV7-6 and TRBJ2-2, with 12 bases matching TRBD2. The germline CDR1 and CDR2 sequences are SGHVS and FNYEAQ. CDR3 length: 17 amino acids. After removal of 5 bases from V and 4 bases from J, the junction contained 8 bases not matched to a gene. The CDR3 sequence is CASSLGLAGRGTGELFF. Here the CDR3 DNA reads TGTGCCAGCAGCCTCGGACTAGCGGGAAGGGGCACCGGGGAGCTGTTTTTT.

This clone came up once. This sequence joins TRBV10-3 and TRBJ2-7, with 7 bases identical to TRBD1. Germline V gene data show CDR1 as ENHRY and CDR2 as SYGVKD. Germline trimming cut 10 bases from V and 3 bases from J; bases unmatched to any gene: 9. The CDR3 totals 13 residues. The DNA for the CDR3 is TGTGCCACCCTTACAGGGGACGGCTACGAGCAGTACTTC. Translating it yields CATLTGDGYEQYF.

V gene TRBV28 combines with J gene TRBJ1-1; TRBD1 matches at 10 bases. Germline values: CDR1 MDHEN, CDR2 SYDVKM. V shed 4 bases, J shed 0 bases, and the junction held 8 bases outside the gene matches. CDR3 size: 17 residues. The CDR3 sequence is CASSSTPGQGMNTEAFF. For the CDR3, the DNA is TGTGCCAGCAGTTCCACCCCGGGACAGGGGATGAACACTGAAGCTTTCTTT. Filled out from reference TRBV28 and TRBJ1-1, the complete variable domain reads DVKVTQSSRYLVKRTGEKVFLECVQDMDHENMFWYRQDPGLGLRLIYFSYDVKMKEKGDIPEGYSVSREKKERFSLILESASTNQTSMYLCASSSTPGQGMNTEAFFGQGTRLTVV.

The chain combines TRBV5-1 with TRBJ1-1, with D possibly being TRBD1 (6 bases). V lost 1 base, J lost 4 bases, and 14 bases lay in between. The CDR3 is 15 amino acids. CDR1 is SGHRS, CDR2 YFSETQ, per germline. The CDR3 spells CASSLSGEGTTEAFF. CDR3 coding DNA: TGCGCCAGCAGCTTGTCAGGGGAGGGTACCACTGAAGCTTTCTTT.

The chain links TRBV29-1 to TRBJ2-5; a weak D match, TRBD1 (6 bases). CDR1 is SQVTM, CDR2 ANQGSEA, per germline. The V end was cut by 3 bases, the J end by 12 bases, with 11 bases between. The CDR3 contains 10 residues. In nucleotides, the CDR3 is TGCAGCGTTGATGGACAGCAGGAGTACTTC. Amino acid sequence: CSVDGQQEYF.

The count of this clone is one. The V call is TRBV7-6, the J call TRBJ1-2; 7 bases map to TRBD1. After removal of 5 bases from V and 3 bases from J, the junction contained 12 bases not matched to a gene. Germline V gives CDR1 SGHVS, CDR2 FNYEAQ. This CDR3 has 16 residues. CDR3 protein: CASSLLPGQSDYGYTF. Here the CDR3 DNA reads TGTGCCAGCAGCCTATTACCGGGACAGAGTGACTATGGCTACACCTTC.

Turning to this clone: This CDR3 is also generated by other DNA sequences in the sample. The V gene is TRBV5-1, the J gene TRBJ2-5; 7 bases match TRBD2. J lost 1 base, V lost 0 bases, and 3 bases had no gene match. The CDR3 runs to 15 residues. The V gene's germline CDR1 is SGHRS and CDR2 YFSETQ. The CDR3 sequence is CASSLARGGQETQYF. CDR3 nucleotide sequence: TGCGCCAGCAGCTTGGCCCGCGGGGGCCAAGAGACCCAGTACTTC.

The CDR3 DNA follows: TGTGCCAGCAGCGGAAACTGGCCAGGGGGCGATTCCTACGAGCAGTACTTC. Protein product: CASSGNWPGGDSYEQYF. This rearrangement joins TRBV13 to TRBJ2-7; 8 bases line up with TRBD1. The CDR3 has 17 residues. J gave up 1 base and V 5 bases, and 13 bases lay outside the gene matches. Per the germline V gene, CDR1 is PRHDT and CDR2 is FYEKMQ (reference sequence).

V is TRBV7-2 and J is TRBJ2-3; 8 bases match TRBD2. After removal of 5 bases from V and 6 bases from J, the junction contained 13 bases not matched to a gene. Germline CDR1 reads SGHTA; CDR2 reads FQGNSA. The CDR3 spans 16 residues. In DNA, the CDR3 is TGTGCCAGCAGCCCCACTAGCGGCCTGGGGGGGGATACGCAGTATTTT. Amino acid sequence: CASSPTSGLGGDTQYF.

This clone appeared once. The chain couples TRBV28 to TRBJ2-1, with D perhaps matching TRBD2 (6 bases). CDR1 and CDR2 from the germline V gene are MDHEN and SYDVKM. V lost 7 bases and J 0 bases, leaving 16 bases between the germline ends. This CDR3 has 16 residues. Here the CDR3 reads CASIQRAGSSYNEQFF. Written as DNA, the CDR3 is TGTGCCAGCATTCAAAGAGCGGGTAGCTCCTACAATGAGCAGTTCTTC.

The chain uses TRBV5-1 and TRBJ2-7, with D possibly matching TRBD2 (6 bases). The CDR3 covers 15 residues. CDR1 SGHRS and CDR2 YFSETQ come from the germline V gene. Trimming stripped 4 bases from V and 1 base from J, with 15 bases between. This chain's CDR3 is CASSPALGGSYEQYF. The CDR3 region has the DNA TGCGCCAGCAGCCCCGCCCTGGGGGGTTCCTACGAGCAGTACTTC.

The chain employs TRBV5-1 and TRBJ2-7; D perhaps matches TRBD2 (5 bases). CDR3 length: 14 amino acids. The germline gives CDR1 SGHRS, CDR2 YFSETQ. Trimming left V 1 base short and J 3 bases short, with 11 bases between. CDR3 residues: CASSLRLGSYEQYF. The CDR3 DNA reads as TGCGCCAGCAGCTTGAGGTTAGGGAGCTACGAGCAGTACTTC.

The chain recombines TRBV4-3 with TRBJ2-1; 11 bases map to TRBD2. The CDR3 is 16 residues long. Germline loops: CDR1 LGHNA, CDR2 YSLEER. V trimming: 4 bases; J trimming: 10 bases; junction bases outside the gene matches: 12. The CDR3 protein is CASSRSLAGGPREQFF. CDR3 DNA sequence: TGCGCCAGCAGCCGATCCCTAGCGGGGGGCCCAAGAGAGCAGTTCTTC.

The chain has TRBV28 and TRBJ2-7, with D possibly TRBD2 on 5 matching bases. V was cut by 6 bases and J by 1 base, with 10 bases left in between. The CDR3 has 13 amino acids. CDR1 is MDHEN, CDR2 SYDVKM, per germline. CDR3 coding DNA: TGTGCCAGCAGGAGGGTGAATTCCTACGAGCAGTACTTC. Amino acid sequence: CASRRVNSYEQYF.

The gene calls are TRBV13 and TRBJ1-1; D call uncertain. Trimming removed 5 bases at V and 5 bases at J, with 12 bases between. Germline values: CDR1 PRHDT, CDR2 FYEKMQ (reference sequence). This CDR3 has 13 amino acids. The CDR3, as DNA: TGTGCCAGCAGCGGGGATAGTGAGACTGAAGCTTTCTTT. Protein: CASSGDSETEAFF.

The V and J genes are TRBV28 and TRBJ2-6; TRBD1 is a possible D gene (5 bases). Trimming stripped 10 bases from V and 2 bases from J, with 12 bases between. Germline CDR1 and CDR2: MDHEN and SYDVKM. This CDR3 comprises 14 residues. CDR3 in DNA: TGTGCCACCTCCAGGGTTGCTGGGGCCAACGTCCTGACTTTC. Encoded protein: CATSRVAGANVLTF.

The chain combines TRBV7-2 with TRBJ2-5; D uncertain. The CDR3 runs 13 residues. Deletions cut 5 bases from V and 2 bases from J, with 9 bases between. Per the germline V gene, CDR1 is SGHTA and CDR2 is FQGNSA. Here the CDR3 DNA reads TGTGCCAGCAGCCAGACGTCACAAGAGACCCAGTACTTC. The encoded protein is CASSQTSQETQYF. Supplemented by reference TRBV7-2 and TRBJ2-5, the full variable domain reads GAGVSQSPSNKVTEKGKDVELRCDPISGHTALYWYRQSLGQGLEFLIYFQGNSAPDKSGLPSDRFSAERTGGSVSTLTIQRTQQEDSAVYLCASSQTSQETQYFGPGTRLLVL.

The chain has TRBV18 and TRBJ2-1; D possibly corresponds to TRBD1 (6 bases). CDR1 is KGHSH, CDR2 LQKENI, per germline. This CDR3 has 14 residues. Trimming removed 3 bases from V and 7 bases from J, with 13 bases in between. The DNA for the CDR3 is TGTGCCAGCTCACCCCCGGGACAAAGAAATGAGCAGTTCTTC. Encoded protein: CASSPPGQRNEQFF. Combining the CDR3 with reference TRBV18 and TRBJ2-1 gives the whole variable domain NAGVMQNPRHLVRRRGQEARLRCSPMKGHSHVYWYRQLPEEGLKFMVYLQKENIIDESGMPKERFSAEFPKEGPSILRIQQVVRGDSAAYFCASSPPGQRNEQFFGPGTRLTVL.